The clone carrying this TCR beta chain was picked up a small number of times. The antigen remains undetermined. This could be a read error, since a much larger clone is one nucleotide away. These data are taken from a study of CD8 T cells in ankylosing spondylitis. Germline V gene lookup returns CDR1 SGHRS and CDR2 YFSETQ. There are 12 residues in the CDR3. TCRdb itself ran the 5' RACE reads through MiXCR, one entry per CDR3 protein. Here the sample spans about 250,000 distinct CDR3 sequences, less than 9.5% being singletons. The study's findings and limits: Fewer than ten highly homologous variants made up a TCR beta motif that seemed to typify ankylosing spondylitis blood.

The source of this sequence is a female donor with ankylosing spondylitis or in good health (not recorded which). Sequenced input: blood, either unsorted or a sorted T cell fraction (not recorded which). The J gene is TRBJ1-1, the V gene TRBV5-1; the D gene is possibly TRBD1 (6 bases). The CDR3 region is CVSSLTGTEAFF. CDR3 nucleotides: TGCGTCAGCAGCTTGACAGGTACGGAAGCTTTCTTT.